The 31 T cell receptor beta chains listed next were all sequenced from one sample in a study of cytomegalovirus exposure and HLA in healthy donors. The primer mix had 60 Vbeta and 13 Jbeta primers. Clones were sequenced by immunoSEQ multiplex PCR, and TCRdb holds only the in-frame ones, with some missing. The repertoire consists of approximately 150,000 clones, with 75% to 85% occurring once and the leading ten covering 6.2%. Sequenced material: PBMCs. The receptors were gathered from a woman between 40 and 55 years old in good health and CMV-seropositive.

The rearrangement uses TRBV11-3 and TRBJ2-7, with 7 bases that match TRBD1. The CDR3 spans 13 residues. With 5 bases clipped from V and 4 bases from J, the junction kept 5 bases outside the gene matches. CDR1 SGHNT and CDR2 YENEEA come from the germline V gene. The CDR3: CASSLQGSYEQYF. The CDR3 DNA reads TGTGCCAGCAGCCTACAGGGGAGTTACGAGCAGTACTTC.

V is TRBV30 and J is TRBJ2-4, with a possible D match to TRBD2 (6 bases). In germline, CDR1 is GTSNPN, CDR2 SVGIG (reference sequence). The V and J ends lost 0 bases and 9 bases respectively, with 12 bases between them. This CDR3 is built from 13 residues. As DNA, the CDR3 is TGTGCCTGGAGTGTAATCGGGGGAGGCATTCAGTACTTC. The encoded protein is CAWSVIGGGIQYF.

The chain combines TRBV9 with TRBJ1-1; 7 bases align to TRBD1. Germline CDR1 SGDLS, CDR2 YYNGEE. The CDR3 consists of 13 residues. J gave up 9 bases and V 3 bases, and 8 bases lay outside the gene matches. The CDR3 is CASSGPLGQKAFF. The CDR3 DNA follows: TGTGCCAGCAGCGGGCCCCTGGGACAGAAAGCTTTCTTT.

This CDR3 reads CASSRRQGLIMNEQFF. The CDR3 DNA sequence: TGTGCCAGCAGTCGAAGACAGGGGCTAATAATGAATGAGCAGTTCTTC. The V call is TRBV7-9, the J call TRBJ2-1; TRBD1 matches 8 bases. Germline CDR1 reads SEHNR; CDR2 reads FQNEAQ (reference sequence). This CDR3 spans 16 amino acids. V was clipped by 6 bases and J by 7 bases; unmatched bases: 14. The whole variable domain, remainder taken from reference TRBV7-9 and TRBJ2-1, is DTGVSQNPRHKITKRGQNVTFRCDPISEHNRLYWYRQTLGQGPEFLTYFQNEAQLEKSRLLSDRFSAERPKGSFSTLEIQRTEQGDSAMYLCASSRRQGLIMNEQFFGPGTRLTVL.

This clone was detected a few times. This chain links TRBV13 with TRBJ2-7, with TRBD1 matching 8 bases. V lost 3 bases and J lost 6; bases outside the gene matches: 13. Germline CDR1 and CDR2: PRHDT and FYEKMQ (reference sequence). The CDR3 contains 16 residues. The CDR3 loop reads CASSFRSQGAIGEQYF. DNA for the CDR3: TGTGCCAGCAGCTTTAGGTCGCAGGGGGCTATCGGCGAGCAGTACTTC.

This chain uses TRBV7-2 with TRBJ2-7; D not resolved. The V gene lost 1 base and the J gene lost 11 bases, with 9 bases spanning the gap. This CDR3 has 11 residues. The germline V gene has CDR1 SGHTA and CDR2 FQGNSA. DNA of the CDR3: TGTGCCAGCAGCTTAGGCCCGGTGGAGTACTTC. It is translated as CASSLGPVEYF. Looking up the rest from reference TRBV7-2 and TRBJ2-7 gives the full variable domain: GAGVSQSPSNKVTEKGKDVELRCDPISGHTALYWYRQSLGQGLEFLIYFQGNSAPDKSGLPSDRFSAERTGGSVSTLTIQRTQQEDSAVYLCASSLGPVEYFGPGTRLTVT.

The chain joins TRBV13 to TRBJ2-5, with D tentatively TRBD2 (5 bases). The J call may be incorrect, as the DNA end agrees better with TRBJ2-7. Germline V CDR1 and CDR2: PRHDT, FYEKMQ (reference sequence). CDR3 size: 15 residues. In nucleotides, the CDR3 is TGTGCCAGCAGCCCAGCGGACTCCCGCTCCTACGAGCAGTACTTC. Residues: CASSPADSRSYEQYF.

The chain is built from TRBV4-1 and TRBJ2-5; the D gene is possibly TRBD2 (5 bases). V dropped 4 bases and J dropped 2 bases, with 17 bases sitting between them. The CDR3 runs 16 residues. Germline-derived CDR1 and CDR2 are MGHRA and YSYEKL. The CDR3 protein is CASSPRAASWQETQYF. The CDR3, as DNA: TGCGCCAGCAGCCCTCGGGCGGCTAGCTGGCAAGAGACCCAGTACTTC.

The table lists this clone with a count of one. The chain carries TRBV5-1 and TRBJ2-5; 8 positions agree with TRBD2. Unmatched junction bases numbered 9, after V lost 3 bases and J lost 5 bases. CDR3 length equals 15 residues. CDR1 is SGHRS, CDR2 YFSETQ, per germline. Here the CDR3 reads CASSSLAGREETQYF. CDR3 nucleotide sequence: TGCGCCAGCAGCTCGTTAGCGGGACGGGAGGAGACCCAGTACTTC.

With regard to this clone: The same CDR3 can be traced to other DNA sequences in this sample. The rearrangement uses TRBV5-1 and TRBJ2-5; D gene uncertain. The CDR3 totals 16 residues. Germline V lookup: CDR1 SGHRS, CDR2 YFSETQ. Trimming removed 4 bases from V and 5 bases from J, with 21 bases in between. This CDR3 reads CASSEVSRGTKETQYF. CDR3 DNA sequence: TGCGCCAGCAGCGAAGTGTCGAGAGGCACTAAGGAGACCCAGTACTTC.

The CDR3 reads CASSRQGMNTEAFF. DNA of the CDR3: TGTGCCAGTAGTCGGCAGGGGATGAACACTGAAGCTTTCTTT. The rearrangement uses TRBV19 and TRBJ1-1, with D possibly TRBD1 on 6 matching bases. CDR1 is LNHDA, CDR2 SQIVND, per germline (reference sequence). Trimming took 5 bases from V and 0 from J, leaving 10 bases between them. CDR3 length: 14 residues. Full variable domain (outside the CDR3, taken from reference TRBV19 and TRBJ1-1): DGGITQSPKYLFRKEGQNVTLSCEQNLNHDAMYWYRQDPGQGLRLIYYSQIVNDFQKGDIAEGYSVSREKKESFPLTVTSAQKNPTAFYLCASSRQGMNTEAFFGQGTRLTVV.

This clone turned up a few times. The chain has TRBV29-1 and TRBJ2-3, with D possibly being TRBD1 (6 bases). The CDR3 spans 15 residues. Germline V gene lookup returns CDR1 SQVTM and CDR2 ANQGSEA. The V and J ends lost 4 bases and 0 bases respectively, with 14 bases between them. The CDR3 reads CSVVRGGPSTDTQYF. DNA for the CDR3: TGCAGCGTTGTGAGAGGGGGTCCAAGCACAGATACGCAGTATTTT.

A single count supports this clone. The CDR3 loop is CASSEYGGGQGSYGYTF. The CDR3 DNA sequence: TGTGCCAGCAGTGAATATGGGGGGGGACAGGGGAGCTATGGCTACACCTTC. This chain connects TRBV6-1 to TRBJ1-2; 10 bases are shared with TRBD1. The CDR3 has 17 amino acids. Germline CDR1 reads MNHNS; CDR2 reads SASEGT. The ends lost 2 bases at V and 4 bases at J; junction bases unmatched: 10.

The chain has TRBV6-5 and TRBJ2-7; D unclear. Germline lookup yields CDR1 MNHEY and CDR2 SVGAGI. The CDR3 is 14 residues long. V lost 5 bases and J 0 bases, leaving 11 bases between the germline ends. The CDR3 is CASSRAGDSYEQYF. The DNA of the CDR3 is TGTGCCAGCAGTAGAGCCGGAGACTCCTACGAGCAGTACTTC.

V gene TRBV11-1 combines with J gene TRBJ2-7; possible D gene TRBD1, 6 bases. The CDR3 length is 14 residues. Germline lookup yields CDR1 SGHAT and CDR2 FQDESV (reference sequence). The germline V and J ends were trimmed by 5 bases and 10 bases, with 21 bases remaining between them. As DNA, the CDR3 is TGTGCCAGCAGCCCGGACAGAGTCCTACGGTTTCAGTACTTC. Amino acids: CASSPDRVLRFQYF.

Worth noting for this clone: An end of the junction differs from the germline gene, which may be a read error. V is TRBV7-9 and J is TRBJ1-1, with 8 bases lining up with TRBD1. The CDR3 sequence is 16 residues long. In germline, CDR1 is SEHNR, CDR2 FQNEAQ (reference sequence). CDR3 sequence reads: CSSSSMPGQEATEAFF. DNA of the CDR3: TGTTCCAGCAGCTCGATGCCGGGACAGGAGGCTACTGAAGCTTTCTTT.

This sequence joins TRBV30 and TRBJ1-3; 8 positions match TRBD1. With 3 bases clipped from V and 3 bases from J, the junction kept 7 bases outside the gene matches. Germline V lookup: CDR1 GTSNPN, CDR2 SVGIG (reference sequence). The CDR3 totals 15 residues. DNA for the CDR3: TGTGCCTGGAGCCCAGGGGGCGCGGGTGGAAACACCATATATTTT. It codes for CAWSPGGAGGNTIYF. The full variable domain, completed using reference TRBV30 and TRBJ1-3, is SQTIHQWPATLVQPVGSPLSLECTVEGTSNPNLYWYRQAAGRGLQLLFYSVGIGQISSEVPQNLSASRPQDRQFILSSKKLLLSDSGFYLCAWSPGGAGGNTIYFGEGSWLTVV.

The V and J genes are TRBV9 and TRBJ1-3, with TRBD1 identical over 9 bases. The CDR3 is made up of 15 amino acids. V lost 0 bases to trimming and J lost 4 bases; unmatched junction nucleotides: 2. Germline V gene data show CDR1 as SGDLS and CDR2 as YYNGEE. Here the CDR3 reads CASSVAGTGGNTIYF. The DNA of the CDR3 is TGTGCCAGCAGCGTAGCGGGGACAGGGGGAAACACCATATATTTT.

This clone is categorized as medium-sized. CDR3 amino acids: CASSFDRLGGTEAFF. The CDR3, as DNA: TGTGCCAGCAGCTTTGACAGATTAGGGGGCACTGAAGCTTTCTTT. The gene calls are TRBV5-8 and TRBJ1-1, with a possible D match to TRBD1 (6 bases). With 2 bases removed from V and 4 bases from J, the gap between germline ends came to 15 bases. The CDR3 consists of 15 residues. CDR1 and CDR2 (germline): SGHTS, YDEGEE.

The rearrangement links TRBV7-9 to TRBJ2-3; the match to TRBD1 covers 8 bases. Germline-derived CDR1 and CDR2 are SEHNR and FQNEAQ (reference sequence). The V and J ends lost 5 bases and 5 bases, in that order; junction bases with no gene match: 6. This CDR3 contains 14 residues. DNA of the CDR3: TGTGCCAGCAGCCCCAGGGGGCGGGGAGATACGCAGTATTTT. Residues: CASSPRGRGDTQYF.

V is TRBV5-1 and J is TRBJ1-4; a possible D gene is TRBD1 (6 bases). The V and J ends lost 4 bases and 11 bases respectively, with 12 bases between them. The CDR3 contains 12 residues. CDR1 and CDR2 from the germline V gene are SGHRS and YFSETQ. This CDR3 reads CASSLTGQKLFF. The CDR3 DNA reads TGCGCCAGCAGCCTAACAGGGCAGAAACTGTTTTTT.

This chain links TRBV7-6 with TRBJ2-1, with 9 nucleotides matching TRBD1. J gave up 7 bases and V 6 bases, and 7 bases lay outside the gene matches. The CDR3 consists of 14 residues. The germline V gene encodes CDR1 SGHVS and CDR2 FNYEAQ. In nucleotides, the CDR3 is TGTGCCAGCAGTATAGGACAGGGGTGGAATGAGCAGTTCTTC. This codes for CASSIGQGWNEQFF.

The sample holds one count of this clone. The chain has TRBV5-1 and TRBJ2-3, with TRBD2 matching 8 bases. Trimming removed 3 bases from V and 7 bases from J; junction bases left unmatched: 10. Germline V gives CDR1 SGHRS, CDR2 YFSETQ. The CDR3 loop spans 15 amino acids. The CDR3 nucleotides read TGCGCCAGCAGCTCCGGGACTAGGGGGGGTTATACGCAGTATTTT. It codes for CASSSGTRGGYTQYF.

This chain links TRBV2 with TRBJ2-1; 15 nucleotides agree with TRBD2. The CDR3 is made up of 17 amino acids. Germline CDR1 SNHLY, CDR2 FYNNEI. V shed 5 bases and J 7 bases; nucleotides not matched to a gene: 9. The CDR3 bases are TGTGCCAGCAGTAAAGGACTAGCGGGAGGGCCCCTTAATGAGCAGTTCTTC. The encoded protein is CASSKGLAGGPLNEQFF.

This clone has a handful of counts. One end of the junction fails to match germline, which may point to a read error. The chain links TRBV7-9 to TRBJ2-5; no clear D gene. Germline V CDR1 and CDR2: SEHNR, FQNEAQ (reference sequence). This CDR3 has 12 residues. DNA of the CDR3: TGTTCCAGCAGCTTAATATTAGAGACCCAGTACTTC. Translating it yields CSSSLILETQYF. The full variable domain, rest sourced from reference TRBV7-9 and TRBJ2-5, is DTGVSQNPRHKITKRGQNVTFRCDPISEHNRLYWYRQTLGQGPEFLTYFQNEAQLEKSRLLSDRFSAERPKGSFSTLEIQRTEQGDSAMYLCSSSLILETQYFGPGTRLLVL.

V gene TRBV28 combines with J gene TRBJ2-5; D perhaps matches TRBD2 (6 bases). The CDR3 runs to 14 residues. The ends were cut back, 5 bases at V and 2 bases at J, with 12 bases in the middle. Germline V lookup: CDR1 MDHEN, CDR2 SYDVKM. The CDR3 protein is CASSPPGGQETQYF. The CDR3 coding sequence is TGTGCCAGCAGTCCCCCTGGGGGGCAAGAGACCCAGTACTTC.

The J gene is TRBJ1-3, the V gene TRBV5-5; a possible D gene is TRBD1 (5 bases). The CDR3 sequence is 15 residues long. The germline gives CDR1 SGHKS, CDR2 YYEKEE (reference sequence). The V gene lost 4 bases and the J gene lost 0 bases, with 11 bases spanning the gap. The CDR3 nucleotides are TGTGCCAGCAGCCTTGACAGCTACTCTGGAAACACCATATATTTT. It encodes CASSLDSYSGNTIYF. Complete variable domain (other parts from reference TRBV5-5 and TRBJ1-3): DAGVTQSPTHLIKTRGQQVTLRCSPISGHKSVSWYQQVLGQGPQFIFQYYEKEERGRGNFPDRFSARQFPNYSSELNVNALLLGDSALYLCASSLDSYSGNTIYFGEGSWLTVV.

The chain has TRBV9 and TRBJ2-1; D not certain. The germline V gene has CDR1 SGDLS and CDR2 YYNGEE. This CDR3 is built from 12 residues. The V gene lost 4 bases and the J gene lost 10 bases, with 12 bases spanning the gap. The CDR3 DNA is TGTGCCAGCAGCCCCGCCGAGGTGGAGCAGTTCTTC. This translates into CASSPAEVEQFF.

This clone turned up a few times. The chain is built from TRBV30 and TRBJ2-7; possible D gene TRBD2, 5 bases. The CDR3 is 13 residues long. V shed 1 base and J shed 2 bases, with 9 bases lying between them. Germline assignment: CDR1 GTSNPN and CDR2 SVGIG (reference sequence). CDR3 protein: CAWSGESPYEQYF. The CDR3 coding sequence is TGTGCCTGGAGTGGGGAGTCCCCCTACGAGCAGTACTTC.

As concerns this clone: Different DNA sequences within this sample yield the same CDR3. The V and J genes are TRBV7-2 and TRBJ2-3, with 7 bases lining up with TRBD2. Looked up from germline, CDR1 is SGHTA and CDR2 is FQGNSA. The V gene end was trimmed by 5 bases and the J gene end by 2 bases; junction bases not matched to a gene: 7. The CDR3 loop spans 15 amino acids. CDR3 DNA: TGTGCCAGCAGCCCAACTAGCGTATACACAGATACGCAGTATTTT. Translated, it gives CASSPTSVYTDTQYF.

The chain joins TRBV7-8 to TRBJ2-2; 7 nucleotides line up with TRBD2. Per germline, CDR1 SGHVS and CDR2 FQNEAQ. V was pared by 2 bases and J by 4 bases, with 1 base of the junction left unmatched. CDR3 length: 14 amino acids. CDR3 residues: CASSLRTSTGELFF. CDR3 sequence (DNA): TGTGCCAGCAGCTTACGGACTAGCACCGGGGAGCTGTTTTTT.